This T cell receptor beta chain was captured in a study of T cell responses to AZD1222 COVID-19 vaccine. Sequencing was performed with immunoSEQ multiplex PCR; in TCRdb, only in-frame clones are kept and a portion is missing. The repertoire includes 80,000 or so clones, about nine tenths of them detected once, and 2.5% to 4% sits in the top ten. General study findings and limits: The donor group comprised mostly white British people and more females; the analysis possibly underestimated clonal diversity. When two AZD1222 doses had been given, Spike-specific TCR breadth and depth rose.

Second doses at about 4 or about 12 weeks were pooled. This clone was detected only once. Its specificity is not known. The material sequenced was peripheral blood, taken 28 days after the second AZD1222 dose. The source is an adult who received the AZD1222 COVID-19 vaccine.

In DNA, the CDR3 is TGTGCCAGCAGCTCGGCAGGACAAGGCTACGAGCAGTACTTC. It translates to CASSSAGQGYEQYF. V and J are TRBV11-1 and TRBJ2-7; TRBD1 might be the D (5 bases). Trimming left V 4 bases short and J 3 bases short, with 13 bases between. CDR1 SGHAT and CDR2 FQDESV come from the germline V gene (reference sequence). The CDR3 extends over 14 amino acids.